This T cell receptor (beta chain) stems from a study of blood T cell repertoires in COVID-19. Study-level background: Italy, Spain and the United States were the sources of the convalescent and acute COVID-19 samples.

In germline, CDR1 is MNHNS, CDR2 SASEGT. This CDR3 region has 15 residues. As for this clone: The junction does not match germline at one end; this may be a read error.

Per the original methods: Amplifying reference gene primers gave estimates of nucleated cell counts. Produced via immunoSEQ multiplex PCR; TCRdb's table is partial and in-frame only. V, J and clone size are taken as reported in that table, and D and trimming were inferred from the DNA itself. The table has approximately 240,000 clones, around 90% seen once. The chain combines TRBV6-1 with TRBJ1-2, with 7 bases lining up with TRBD1. This clonotype originated in a man between 25 and 39 years old with COVID-19, enrolled during active disease. Sequencing was carried out using peripheral blood. In nucleotides, the CDR3 is TGTGCCAGCAGGGAAGATGGGACAGCCGCCGGTGGCTACACCTTC. It specifies CASREDGTAAGGYTF.